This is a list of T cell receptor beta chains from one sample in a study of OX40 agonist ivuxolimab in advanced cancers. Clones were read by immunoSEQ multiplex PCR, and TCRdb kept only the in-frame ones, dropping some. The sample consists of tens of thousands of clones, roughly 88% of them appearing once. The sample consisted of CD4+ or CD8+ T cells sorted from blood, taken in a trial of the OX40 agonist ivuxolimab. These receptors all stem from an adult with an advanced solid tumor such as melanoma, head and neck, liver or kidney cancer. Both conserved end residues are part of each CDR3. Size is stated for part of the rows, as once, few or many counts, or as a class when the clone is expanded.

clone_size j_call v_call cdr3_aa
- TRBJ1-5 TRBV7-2 CASSLNRGNQPQHF
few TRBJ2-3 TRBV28 CATGGGQADTQYF
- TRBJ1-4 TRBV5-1 CASSLNTNEKLFF
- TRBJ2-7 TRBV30 CAWSVLFSGGNEQYF
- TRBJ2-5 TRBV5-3 CARRETQYF
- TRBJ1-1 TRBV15 CATSSQQGGPEAFF
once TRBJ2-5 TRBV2 CASSGPGGQETQYF
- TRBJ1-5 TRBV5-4 CASSLAGRDQPQHF
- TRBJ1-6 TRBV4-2 CASSLSTGGGNSPLHF
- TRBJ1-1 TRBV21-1 CASSKDGTGANTEAFF
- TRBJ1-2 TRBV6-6 CASTDGAVPLYGYTF
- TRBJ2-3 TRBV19 CASSIQLRLAGGQDTQYF
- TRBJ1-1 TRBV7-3 CASSSQGYTEAFF
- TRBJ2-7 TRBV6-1 CASIQAPSYSYEQYF
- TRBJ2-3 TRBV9 CASSVTPRAEDTQYF
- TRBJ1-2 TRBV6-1 CASRLAGSDGYTF
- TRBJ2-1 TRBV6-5 CASSPGLPSYNEQFF
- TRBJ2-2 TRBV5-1 CASSLFTGELFF
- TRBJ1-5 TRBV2 CASRGWGDQPQHF
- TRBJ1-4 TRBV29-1 CSVGRGGLDEKLFF
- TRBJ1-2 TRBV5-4 CASSLLGHPDYGYTF
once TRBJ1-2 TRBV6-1 CATRTPNYGYTF
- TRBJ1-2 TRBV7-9 CASSLSQGINYGYTF